Below, 30 T cell receptor beta chains from the same sample are listed, as sequenced in a study of T cell repertoires in cytomegalovirus infection. TCRdb fed the reads into MiXCR, producing one record per CDR3 protein. The sample has fewer than 900,000 distinct CDR3 sequences, 25% to 30% seen once. These TCRs are of unknown antigen specificity. The sequencing here drew on cultured CD8+ T cells from PBMCs, taken from culture after CMV antigen stimulation. The receptors shown here come from a human donor in good health (CMV status not recorded). Some clones in this sample may be carry-over from other donors' samples.

The chain recombines TRBV6-5 with TRBJ2-2; the D is unclear. V was shortened by 2 bases and J by 4 bases, with 11 bases between the two germline ends. CDR1 and CDR2 (germline): MNHEY, SVGAGI. The CDR3 contains 15 residues. CDR3 residues: CASSYLTPSTGELFF. CDR3 DNA: TGTGCCAGCAGTTACCTAACTCCCAGCACCGGGGAGCTGTTTTTT.

The chain couples TRBV3-1 to TRBJ2-7; 12 bases fit TRBD2. The germline CDR1 and CDR2 sequences are LGHDT and YNNKEL (reference sequence). CDR3 length equals 15 residues. Losses at the gene ends were 0 bases for V and 5 bases for J; bases not matched to a gene: 2. This CDR3 is CASSQEGLAGHEQYF. For the CDR3, the DNA is TGTGCCAGCAGCCAAGAGGGACTAGCGGGCCACGAGCAGTACTTC.

This clonotype has more than one count but fewer than ten. This chain's CDR3 is CASSHLGRATEAFF. CDR3 DNA sequence: TGTGCCAGCAGCCACCTGGGGAGGGCCACTGAAGCTTTCTTT. The chain employs TRBV28 and TRBJ1-1; D remains unclear. Germline V gives CDR1 MDHEN, CDR2 SYDVKM. The CDR3 is 14 residues long. The ends were cut back, 6 bases at V and 4 bases at J, with 15 bases in the middle.

CDR3 protein: CASMGQATYEQYV. CDR3 DNA: TGTGCCAGCATGGGACAGGCGACCTACGAGCAGTACGTC. The V gene is TRBV6-6, the J gene TRBJ2-7, with 8 bases lining up with TRBD1. The CDR3 extends over 13 amino acids. Germline V gene lookup returns CDR1 MNHNY and CDR2 SVGAGI (reference sequence). The V gene end was trimmed by 7 bases and the J gene end by 2 bases; junction bases not matched to a gene: 4.

About this clonotype itself: With a much larger clone just one base away, this may be a read error. The gene calls are TRBV7-6 and TRBJ2-2, with a possible D match to TRBD2 (6 bases). The V and J ends lost 1 base and 6 bases respectively, with 18 bases between them. Germline values: CDR1 SGHVS, CDR2 FNYEAQ. The CDR3 loop spans 17 amino acids. The CDR3 here is CASSLDDRGGVAGELFF. The DNA for the CDR3 is TGTGCCAGCAGCTTAGATGACAGAGGAGGGGTGGCCGGGGAGCTGTTTTTT.

The chain's CDR3 is CASMSFASTDTQYF. The CDR3 coding sequence is TGTGCCAGTATGTCGTTCGCAAGCACAGATACGCAGTATTTT. The rearrangement uses TRBV19 and TRBJ2-3; D not certain. The CDR3 covers 14 residues. The germline gives CDR1 LNHDA, CDR2 SQIVND (reference sequence). Trimming stripped 7 bases from V and 0 bases from J, with 11 bases between.

The chain recombines TRBV18 with TRBJ2-1; D remains ambiguous. This CDR3 comprises 14 residues. The germline V and J ends were trimmed by 6 bases and 0 bases, with 9 bases remaining between them. Germline CDR1 reads KGHSH; CDR2 reads LQKENI. CDR3 nucleotide sequence: TGTGCCAGCTCTGATGAATTCTCCTACAATGAGCAGTTCTTC. Amino acid sequence: CASSDEFSYNEQFF.

This sequence joins TRBV5-8 and TRBJ2-3; D is uncertain. CDR1 is SGHTS and CDR2 is YDEGEE in the germline V gene. The CDR3 length is 15 residues. Deletions cut 0 bases from V and 0 bases from J, with 8 bases between. The DNA for the CDR3 is TGTGCCAGCAGCTTGGAGGTGGTTAGCACAGATACGCAGTATTTT. The encoded protein is CASSLEVVSTDTQYF.

The V gene is TRBV9, the J gene TRBJ2-7; D uncertain. The CDR3 runs to 14 residues. From germline, CDR1 is SGDLS and CDR2 YYNGEE. Trimming left V 2 bases short and J 2 bases short, with 11 bases between. DNA for the CDR3: TGTGCCAGCAGCGTGGGCGGCGCTACCTACGAGCAGTACTTC. Protein sequence: CASSVGGATYEQYF.

J is TRBJ2-1 and V is TRBV11-2; the match to TRBD2 covers 7 bases. V lost 3 bases, J lost 9 bases, and 8 bases stayed unmatched. Germline CDR1 reads SGHAT; CDR2 reads FQNNGV. This CDR3 region has 14 residues. CDR3 bases: TGTGCCAGCAGCTTTGCCGGGGGGATGGCTGAGCAGTTCTTC. Protein product: CASSFAGGMAEQFF.

The rearrangement uses TRBV6-5 and TRBJ2-7; 7 bases line up with TRBD1. Per germline, CDR1 MNHEY and CDR2 SVGAGI. The trim removed 2 bases at V and 3 bases at J, leaving 10 bases unmatched. The CDR3 spans 16 residues. Here the CDR3 reads CASSYAPGQPFYEQYV. The CDR3 DNA reads TGTGCCAGCAGTTACGCACCGGGACAGCCTTTCTACGAGCAGTACGTC.

The chain is built from TRBV24-1 and TRBJ2-6; 10 bases align to TRBD2. Trimming took 3 bases from V and 0 from J; bases not matched to a gene: 7. CDR3 length: 19 residues. Germline CDR1 and CDR2: KGHDR and SFDVKD. The CDR3: CATSDPWTSGSSGANVLTF. The CDR3 coding sequence is TGTGCCACCAGTGATCCTTGGACTAGCGGCAGCTCTGGGGCCAACGTCCTGACTTTC.

This clonotype was recorded at least ten times. The chain employs TRBV11-1 and TRBJ1-2; 10 bases align to TRBD1. Germline lookup yields CDR1 SGHAT and CDR2 FQDESV (reference sequence). CDR3 size: 15 residues. Losses at the gene ends were 5 bases for V and 6 bases for J; bases not matched to a gene: 9. CDR3 sequence: CASSLLGQGRDGYTF. As DNA, the CDR3 is TGTGCCAGCAGCCTTCTGGGACAGGGGAGGGATGGCTACACCTTC. Supplemented by reference TRBV11-1 and TRBJ1-2, the full variable domain reads EAEVAQSPRYKITEKSQAVAFWCDPISGHATLYWYRQILGQGPELLVQFQDESVVDDSQLPKDRFSAERLKGVDSTLKIQPAELGDSAMYLCASSLLGQGRDGYTFGSGTRLTVV.

This clonotype was found a few times. The V call is TRBV10-3, the J call TRBJ1-2; D ambiguous. Germline assignment: CDR1 ENHRY and CDR2 SYGVKD. This CDR3 is 17 amino acids long. Trimming left V 0 bases short and J 8 bases short, with 22 bases between. CDR3 in DNA: TGTGCCATCAGTGAGTCGACTTCCTCCGGTCGGAGCGAAGGCTACACCTTC. Translation: CAISESTSSGRSEGYTF.

The chain is built from TRBV5-4 and TRBJ2-2; D perhaps matches TRBD2 (6 bases). Trimming removed 3 bases from V and 3 bases from J, with 18 bases in between. Germline V gene sequence: CDR1 SGHNT, CDR2 YYREEE (reference sequence). The CDR3 runs 17 residues. The CDR3 spells CASSWGDGRTYTGELFF. The DNA for the CDR3 is TGTGCCAGCAGCTGGGGGGATGGAAGAACATACACCGGGGAGCTGTTTTTT.

Concerning this clonotype: Given a much more abundant clone one base away, this may be a read error. The genes are TRBV7-2 and TRBJ2-1; D gene unclear. Trimming took 5 bases from V and 6 from J, leaving 5 bases between them. Germline V gives CDR1 SGHTA, CDR2 FQGNSA. This CDR3 is 11 amino acids long. The CDR3 DNA reads TGTGCCAGCAGCCATAGCAATGAGCAGTTCTTC. Its translation: CASSHSNEQFF. Complete variable domain (other parts from reference TRBV7-2 and TRBJ2-1): GAGVSQSPSNKVTEKGKDVELRCDPISGHTALYWYRQSLGQGLEFLIYFQGNSAPDKSGLPSDRFSAERTGGSVSTLTIQRTQQEDSAVYLCASSHSNEQFFGPGTRLTVL.

The chain carries TRBV20-1 and TRBJ2-1; D remains unclear. This CDR3 contains 12 residues. Trimming cost V 2 bases and J 9 bases, with 11 bases left between them. Germline V gives CDR1 DFQATT, CDR2 SNEGSKA (reference sequence). The CDR3 DNA sequence: TGCAGTGCTAGAAACTACCGAGGTGAGCAGTTCTTC. Translated, it gives CSARNYRGEQFF.

V and J are TRBV20-1 and TRBJ1-2; the D gene is possibly TRBD1 (6 bases). The germline V gene encodes CDR1 DFQATT and CDR2 SNEGSKA (reference sequence). CDR3 size: 16 residues. Trimming removed 3 bases at V and 4 bases at J, with 21 bases between. CDR3 DNA: TGCAGTGCTAGGCCCCCGGCTCAGGGGTGGGGCTATGGCTACACCTTC. Its protein is CSARPPAQGWGYGYTF.

This clonotype was found a few times. The chain is built from TRBV7-9 and TRBJ1-2, with 7 bases that match TRBD1. Germline values: CDR1 SEHNR, CDR2 FQNEAQ (reference sequence). J gave up 13 bases and V 5 bases, and 13 bases lay outside the gene matches. The CDR3 extends over 13 amino acids. The CDR3 sequence is CASSTGQPKPVTF. Written as DNA, the CDR3 is TGTGCCAGCAGCACGGGACAGCCTAAACCCGTCACCTTC.

The rearrangement uses TRBV15 and TRBJ2-1, with TRBD1 identical over 7 bases. The CDR3 totals 16 residues. Germline CDR1 reads LNHNV; CDR2 reads YYDKDF (reference sequence). V lost 0 bases and J lost 3; bases outside the gene matches: 5. In DNA form, the CDR3 reads TGTGCCACCAGCAGAGATCTGACAGGGTACTACAATGAGCAGTTCTTC. Amino acids: CATSRDLTGYYNEQFF.

Only a few counts were recorded for this clonotype. The chain is built from TRBV27 and TRBJ1-1, with no clear D. Looked up from germline, CDR1 is MNHEY and CDR2 is SMNVEV (reference sequence). The germline V and J ends were trimmed by 1 base and 0 bases, with 9 bases remaining between them. The CDR3 runs 15 residues. Here the CDR3 reads CASSLLPEMNTEAFF. The CDR3 DNA reads as TGTGCCAGCAGTTTATTGCCAGAGATGAACACTGAAGCTTTCTTT.

This clonotype turned up a few times. V gene TRBV6-1 combines with J gene TRBJ2-7; TRBD1 might be the D (6 bases). V shed 5 bases and J shed 5 bases, with 10 bases lying between them. Germline V gives CDR1 MNHNS, CDR2 SASEGT. The CDR3 runs 12 residues. The CDR3 nucleotides read TGTGCCAGCAGTCAGGGGTCCGACGAGCAGTACGTC. It translates to CASSQGSDEQYV.

The chain joins TRBV20-1 to TRBJ2-7; the D gene is possibly TRBD1 (6 bases). Germline lookup yields CDR1 DFQATT and CDR2 SNEGSKA (reference sequence). V was trimmed by 2 bases and J by 3 bases, leaving 14 bases between them. This CDR3 region has 14 residues. The DNA for the CDR3 is TGCAGTGCTAGACTGGCACAGGGCCTCTACGAGCAGTACTTC. The encoded protein is CSARLAQGLYEQYF.

The chain employs TRBV10-2 and TRBJ2-1; D is undetermined. Germline assignment: CDR1 WSHSY and CDR2 SAAADI. This CDR3 has 10 amino acids. Trimming shortened V by 7 bases and J by 8 bases, and 6 bases separated the two germline ends. The DNA for the CDR3 is TGCGCCAGCAATATTCATGAGCAGTTCTTC. Translated, it gives CASNIHEQFF.

A single count supports this clonotype. The genes are TRBV6-1 and TRBJ2-1, with TRBD2 matching 7 bases. This CDR3 is 13 amino acids long. Germline-derived CDR1 and CDR2 are MNHNS and SASEGT. V lost 4 bases to trimming and J lost 6 bases; unmatched junction nucleotides: 3. The CDR3: CASSVLAFNEQFF. DNA of the CDR3: TGTGCCAGCAGTGTACTAGCGTTCAATGAGCAGTTCTTC.

This clonotype turned up a few times. This rearrangement joins TRBV5-6 to TRBJ2-5; TRBD2 is a possible D gene (6 bases). The CDR3 sequence is 15 residues long. V shed 1 base and J shed 2 bases, with 12 bases lying between them. The germline gives CDR1 SGHDT, CDR2 YYEEEE. The CDR3 DNA sequence: TGTGCCAGCAGCTTGCTAGCGATATCGCAAGAGACCCAGTACTTC. This encodes CASSLLAISQETQYF.

The genes are TRBV6-5 and TRBJ1-2; D gene uncertain. The germline gives CDR1 MNHEY, CDR2 SVGAGI. V was trimmed by 0 bases and J by 4 bases, leaving 6 bases between them. The CDR3 spans 13 residues. CDR3 nucleotides: TGTGCCAGCAGTTACTCTGGCGTCTATGGCTACACCTTC. Its protein product is CASSYSGVYGYTF.

The rearrangement joins TRBV6-2 or TRBV6-3 to TRBJ1-2; unclear D gene. The CDR3 consists of 17 residues. Trimming took 6 bases from V and 6 from J, leaving 26 bases between them. CDR1 MNHEY and CDR2 SVGEGT come from the germline V gene. This chain's CDR3 is CASSGLVFGNSFDGYTF. Here the CDR3 DNA reads TGTGCCAGCAGCGGATTAGTATTTGGGAATTCCTTTGATGGCTACACCTTC.

The chain combines TRBV28 with TRBJ1-5; no reliable D call. CDR1 and CDR2 from the germline V gene are MDHEN and SYDVKM. The CDR3 is 15 amino acids. Trimming removed 3 bases at V and 7 bases at J, with 16 bases between. As DNA, the CDR3 is TGTGCCAGCAGTTTGAGGGATCCGGGCAGGCAGCCCCAGCATTTT. Amino acids: CASSLRDPGRQPQHF.

Ten or more counts support this clonotype. The chain is built from TRBV12-3 or TRBV12-4 and TRBJ2-3; 12 positions agree with TRBD2. Trimming cost V 3 bases and J 2 bases; bases outside gene matches: 9. This CDR3 is 18 amino acids long. The CDR3 nucleotides are TGTGCCAGCAGTTTCCCCTCTAGCGGGGGGGTCCCCACAGATACGCAGTATTTT. It encodes CASSFPSSGGVPTDTQYF.